These 26 T cell receptor beta chains came from one sample sequenced in a study of Ad26.COV2.S vaccination and SARS-CoV-2 variants. Clones were read by immunoSEQ multiplex PCR, and TCRdb kept only the in-frame ones, dropping some. The data show some 350,000 clones, about 91% seen once. Sample: peripheral blood, taken after recovery from COVID-19. The receptors come from a human donor who had recovered from COVID-19.

V is TRBV27 and J is TRBJ2-7; TRBD1 aligns across 10 bases. The CDR3 consists of 16 residues. The germline gives CDR1 MNHEY, CDR2 SMNVEV (reference sequence). V was clipped by 5 bases and J by 5 bases; unmatched bases: 12. CDR3 sequence (DNA): TGTGCCAGCAGTCGACAGGGGGCCCCCCAGGGGAACGAGCAGTACTTC. Its translation is CASSRQGAPQGNEQYF.

This chain links TRBV7-6 with TRBJ2-6; D remains ambiguous. CDR1 SGHVS and CDR2 FNYEAQ come from the germline V gene. The length of the CDR3 is 15 residues. Trimming took off 1 base at V and 0 bases at J, with 4 bases between the two ends. As DNA, the CDR3 is TGTGCCAGCAGCTTAGACCGCTCTGGGGCCAACGTCCTGACTTTC. Protein: CASSLDRSGANVLTF.

The CDR3 bases are TGTGCCAGCAGTCCGACTGTAGGGTCGGTCTACACCTTC. As protein: CASSPTVGSVYTF. This chain joins TRBV5-5 and TRBJ1-2, with D uncertain. CDR1 and CDR2 (germline): SGHKS, YYEKEE (reference sequence). V lost 5 bases to trimming and J lost 10 bases, with 18 bases between them. The CDR3 runs to 13 residues. Drawing the rest from reference TRBV5-5 and TRBJ1-2, the complete variable domain is DAGVTQSPTHLIKTRGQQVTLRCSPISGHKSVSWYQQVLGQGPQFIFQYYEKEERGRGNFPDRFSARQFPNYSSELNVNALLLGDSALYLCASSPTVGSVYTFGSGTRLTVV.

The chain uses TRBV6-2 or TRBV6-3 and TRBJ1-3; TRBD1 matches 9 bases. The CDR3 totals 14 residues. The junction had 13 bases not matched to a gene; V was cut back by 4 bases and J by 15 bases. The germline V gene encodes CDR1 MNHEY and CDR2 SVGEGT. The CDR3 is CASSFQGQGFPPYF. The CDR3 coding sequence is TGTGCCAGCAGTTTCCAGGGACAGGGATTTCCTCCATATTTT.

The chain carries TRBV11-2 and TRBJ2-7; the D gene is possibly TRBD1 (6 bases). V was cut by 2 bases and J by 2 bases, with 13 bases left in between. There are 15 residues in the CDR3. Per the germline V gene, CDR1 is SGHAT and CDR2 is FQNNGV. The chain's CDR3 is CASSLRQAPPYEQYF. DNA for the CDR3: TGTGCCAGCAGCTTACGACAGGCACCCCCCTACGAGCAGTACTTC.

CDR3: CASTSGTAGYNEQFF. CDR3 DNA: TGTGCCAGCACCTCGGGCACGGCGGGTTACAATGAGCAGTTCTTC. The chain combines TRBV27 with TRBJ2-1; D is perhaps TRBD2 (5 bases). V was clipped by 7 bases and J by 4 bases, with 17 bases between them. Germline assignment: CDR1 MNHEY and CDR2 SMNVEV (reference sequence). This CDR3 has 15 residues.

The V gene is TRBV6-5, the J gene TRBJ2-7; maybe TRBD2 (6 bases). This CDR3 comprises 13 residues. Trimming removed 2 bases from V and 5 bases from J, with 10 bases in between. Germline V gives CDR1 MNHEY, CDR2 SVGAGI. The CDR3 DNA sequence: TGTGCCAGCAGTTACCGGGGGTTTAACGAGCAGTACTTC. As protein: CASSYRGFNEQYF.

CDR3 in DNA: TGTGCCAGCAGCCCGTCGGTGCGGGGGCGGAATTCACCCCTCCACTTT. Encoded protein: CASSPSVRGRNSPLHF. The genes are TRBV5-4 and TRBJ1-6; possibly TRBD1 for D (6 bases). The CDR3 contains 16 residues. CDR1 and CDR2 from the germline V gene are SGHNT and YYREEE (reference sequence). V was shortened by 4 bases and J by 7 bases, with 18 bases between the two germline ends. The complete variable domain, with remaining parts taken from reference TRBV5-4 and TRBJ1-6, reads ETGVTQSPTHLIKTRGQQVTLRCSSQSGHNTVSWYQQALGQGPQFIFQYYREEENGRGNFPPRFSGLQFPNYSSELNVNALELDDSALYLCASSPSVRGRNSPLHFGNGTRLTVT.

The chain employs TRBV10-3 and TRBJ1-2; TRBD1 aligns across 9 bases. This CDR3 has 16 residues. Germline V gene lookup returns CDR1 ENHRY and CDR2 SYGVKD. Trimming cost V 3 bases and J 4 bases; bases outside gene matches: 9. CDR3 DNA sequence: TGTGCCATCAGTGATTTAACAGGGGGCGAGGGCTATGGCTACACCTTC. Protein sequence: CAISDLTGGEGYGYTF.

This chain joins TRBV19 and TRBJ1-2; weak D call: TRBD1 (5 bases). This CDR3 comprises 13 residues. From germline, CDR1 is LNHDA and CDR2 SQIVND (reference sequence). V dropped 11 bases and J dropped 5 bases, with 18 bases sitting between them. In nucleotides, the CDR3 is TGTGCCGCGAACCCGGGACGGCAGTATGGCTACACCTTC. Translation gives CAANPGRQYGYTF.

V gene TRBV4-1 combines with J gene TRBJ1-4; D possibly corresponds to TRBD1 (5 bases). CDR1 and CDR2 from the germline V gene are MGHRA and YSYEKL. This CDR3 is 16 amino acids long. V shed 4 bases and J shed 4 bases, with 16 bases lying between them. CDR3: CASSLNPPRDNEKLFF. For the CDR3, the DNA is TGCGCCAGCAGCCTAAACCCCCCCAGGGATAATGAAAAACTGTTTTTT.

The V gene is TRBV2, the J gene TRBJ2-5; 14 nucleotides align to TRBD2. CDR3 length: 17 amino acids. The germline V gene encodes CDR1 SNHLY and CDR2 FYNNEI. V lost 3 bases and J lost 5; bases outside the gene matches: 8. Here the CDR3 DNA reads TGTGCCAGCAGTGATATGGGACTAGCGGGGGCGGGGGAGACCCAGTACTTC. Translating it yields CASSDMGLAGAGETQYF. Looking up the rest from reference TRBV2 and TRBJ2-5 gives the full variable domain: EPEVTQTPSHQVTQMGQEVILRCVPISNHLYFYWYRQILGQKVEFLVSFYNNEISEKSEIFDDQFSVERPDGSNFTLKIRSTKLEDSAMYFCASSDMGLAGAGETQYFGPGTRLLVL.

This clone was detected only once. V gene TRBV19 combines with J gene TRBJ1-1; D is undetermined. This CDR3 contains 11 residues. In germline, CDR1 is LNHDA, CDR2 SQIVND (reference sequence). The V end was cut by 11 bases, the J end by 1 base, with 8 bases between. In DNA form, the CDR3 reads TGTGCCTCAGCAAGGAACACTGAAGCTTTCTTT. Translation: CASARNTEAFF.

The CDR3 DNA is TGTGCCAGCAGCACGGCCATGAATGTTGGTGCAGATACGCAGTATTTT. Translation gives CASSTAMNVGADTQYF. The rearrangement links TRBV11-2 to TRBJ2-3; no clear D. The CDR3 contains 16 residues. Looked up from germline, CDR1 is SGHAT and CDR2 is FQNNGV. Trimming cost V 5 bases and J 4 bases, with 19 bases left between them. Using reference TRBV11-2 and TRBJ2-3 for the parts outside the CDR3, the full variable domain is EAGVAQSPRYKIIEKRQSVAFWCNPISGHATLYWYQQILGQGPKLLIQFQNNGVVDDSQLPKDRFSAERLKGVDSTLKIQPAKLEDSAVYLCASSTAMNVGADTQYFGPGTRLTVL.

The rearrangement joins TRBV6-5 to TRBJ1-1; 9 bases map to TRBD1. V dropped 6 bases and J dropped 11; count of bases not matched to a gene: 7. Per the germline V gene, CDR1 is MNHEY and CDR2 is SVGAGI. This CDR3 has 12 amino acids. CDR3 loop: CASSQRQGEAFF. The CDR3, as DNA: TGTGCCAGCAGCCAGAGACAGGGGGAGGCTTTCTTT.

The chain recombines TRBV10-3 with TRBJ2-1; perhaps D is TRBD1 or TRBD2 (5 bases each). This CDR3 is 13 amino acids long. CDR1 and CDR2 (germline): ENHRY, SYGVKD. The V end lost 10 bases, the J end lost 5 bases, and 15 bases lay between the germline ends. CDR3 sequence reads: CATSGAANNEQFF. CDR3 nucleotide sequence: TGTGCCACCTCCGGGGCGGCAAACAATGAGCAGTTCTTC.

The gene calls are TRBV9 and TRBJ2-1; 8 bases fit TRBD2. Germline-derived CDR1 and CDR2 are SGDLS and YYNGEE. The J segment lost 8 bases and the V segment lost 0 bases, leaving 13 bases of the junction unmatched. This CDR3 is 17 amino acids long. CDR3 in DNA: TGTGCCAGCAGCGTAGTTCGGGGGGGGGCCCGAGAGGATGAGCAGTTCTTC. This sequence encodes CASSVVRGGAREDEQFF.

J is TRBJ1-4 and V is TRBV6-5, with 10 nucleotides matching TRBD1. CDR1 and CDR2 (germline): MNHEY, SVGAGI. The V and J ends lost 4 bases and 8 bases, in that order; junction bases with no gene match: 7. The CDR3 extends over 15 amino acids. The CDR3 nucleotides are TGTGCCAGCAGTTTCGGGACAGGGGTGAACGAAAAACTGTTTTTT. It codes for CASSFGTGVNEKLFF.

The chain combines TRBV7-9 with TRBJ2-7; 10 nucleotides line up with TRBD1. The CDR3 length is 15 residues. The V gene's germline CDR1 is SEHNR and CDR2 FQNEAQ (reference sequence). Germline trimming cut 0 bases from V and 2 bases from J; bases unmatched to any gene: 1. CDR3 nucleotides: TGTGCCAGCAGCTTAGCTGGGACAGGGGCCTACGAGCAGTACTTC. Its translation: CASSLAGTGAYEQYF.

This clone has a single count. This rearrangement joins TRBV6-1 to TRBJ2-1; 10 positions agree with TRBD2. Germline V lookup: CDR1 MNHNS, CDR2 SASEGT. The CDR3 totals 15 residues. The junction had 3 bases not matched to a gene; V was cut back by 2 bases and J by 5 bases. This chain's CDR3 is CASSESSGGDNEQFF. CDR3 bases: TGTGCCAGCAGTGAATCTAGCGGGGGTGACAATGAGCAGTTCTTC.

This rearrangement joins TRBV20-1 to TRBJ1-5, with D uncertain. The V gene's germline CDR1 is DFQATT and CDR2 SNEGSKA (reference sequence). V was cut by 6 bases and J by 2 bases, with 14 bases left in between. CDR3 size: 14 residues. For the CDR3, the DNA is TGCAGTGCCAGTAGCAAGGGAGGCAATCAGCCCCAGCATTTT. This encodes CSASSKGGNQPQHF.

On this clone itself: Other DNA sequences within the sample encode an identical CDR3. The rearrangement joins TRBV7-9 to TRBJ2-1; TRBD2 aligns across 11 bases. The junction had 3 bases not matched to a gene; V was cut back by 3 bases and J by 5 bases. The CDR3 covers 15 residues. The germline V gene has CDR1 SEHNR and CDR2 FQNEAQ (reference sequence). Here the CDR3 reads CASSFSGGANNEQFF. As DNA, the CDR3 is TGTGCCAGCAGCTTTAGCGGGGGGGCCAACAATGAGCAGTTCTTC.

The chain recombines TRBV7-8 with TRBJ2-4; 9 nucleotides line up with TRBD2. J was trimmed by 6 bases and V by 1 base; bases with no gene match: 4. The CDR3 totals 15 residues. Germline lookup yields CDR1 SGHVS and CDR2 FQNEAQ. CDR3 DNA sequence: TGTGCCAGCAGCTTAGGCGGGGGGGTTGTAAACATTCAGTACTTC. Translated: CASSLGGGVVNIQYF.

The CDR3 DNA is TGTGCCAGTAGTCCGACAGGGATTGAAAAACTGTTTTTT. Translated: CASSPTGIEKLFF. The chain is built from TRBV19 and TRBJ1-4, with TRBD1 identical over 7 bases. The germline V gene has CDR1 LNHDA and CDR2 SQIVND (reference sequence). V lost 5 bases and J lost 7; bases outside the gene matches: 4. CDR3 size: 13 residues.

The chain is built from TRBV11-3 and TRBJ1-1; D is perhaps TRBD1 (5 bases). Germline CDR1 SGHNT, CDR2 YENEEA. Trimming took 1 base from V and 11 from J, leaving 14 bases between them. This CDR3 has 13 residues. CDR3 sequence reads: CASSLGQGMRAFF. Here the CDR3 DNA reads TGTGCCAGCAGCTTAGGGCAGGGAATGAGGGCTTTCTTT.

Here the CDR3 DNA reads TGTGCCAGCAGTGAAACCTCCCCGACTTTACAAGCGCAGTATGGCTACACCTTC. This encodes CASSETSPTLQAQYGYTF. This chain connects TRBV6-1 to TRBJ1-2, with D uncertain. The germline CDR1 and CDR2 sequences are MNHNS and SASEGT. This CDR3 has 18 residues. Trimming left V 2 bases short and J 5 bases short, with 24 bases between.